The 18 T cell receptor beta chains below were found in one sample sequenced in a study of shared clonotypes between healthy human individuals. Assay used: immunoSEQ multiplex PCR; TCRdb lists only in-frame clones, some missing. The sample includes about 680,000 clones, just over 90% of them seen just once. Naive CD8 cells lacked CD45RO, underwent positive selection for CCR7 and left out terminally differentiated effector memory CD45RA+ cells. Sequences were obtained from naive CD8+ T cells sorted from blood. These receptors came from a man aged 25-45 years in good health.

The CDR3: CASSLARWGQTQYF. The CDR3 nucleotides read TGTGCCAGCAGCTTAGCTCGATGGGGCCAGACCCAGTACTTC. The chain recombines TRBV7-8 with TRBJ2-5; D might be TRBD1 (5 bases). The CDR3 runs 14 residues. Germline V lookup: CDR1 SGHVS, CDR2 FQNEAQ. Trimming took off 0 bases at V and 6 bases at J, with 11 bases between the two ends.

The rearrangement uses TRBV14 and TRBJ2-7; possible D gene TRBD1, 6 bases. This CDR3 region has 13 residues. Per germline, CDR1 SGHDN and CDR2 FVKESK. The V end was cut by 6 bases, the J end by 1 base, with 10 bases between. The CDR3 sequence: CASSRDTSYEQYF. The CDR3 region has the DNA TGTGCCAGCAGTCGGGACACATCCTACGAGCAGTACTTC.

This clone was counted a few times. The V and J genes are TRBV11-1 and TRBJ2-1; D gene uncertain. This CDR3 is built from 15 residues. CDR1 and CDR2 (germline): SGHAT, FQDESV (reference sequence). V lost 4 bases and J 0 bases, leaving 10 bases between the germline ends. Here the CDR3 DNA reads TGTGCCAGCAGCTCATTTTTTAGCTCCTACAATGAGCAGTTCTTC. Amino acids: CASSSFFSSYNEQFF.

This chain links TRBV18 with TRBJ2-1; D not certain. This CDR3 region has 15 residues. V was shortened by 1 base and J by 0 bases, with 7 bases between the two germline ends. The germline CDR1 and CDR2 sequences are KGHSH and LQKENI. CDR3 nucleotides: TGTGCCAGCTCACCACTCCCGAGCTCCTACAATGAGCAGTTCTTC. Translation gives CASSPLPSSYNEQFF.

The V and J genes are TRBV4-1 and TRBJ2-1, with D hard to call. Trimming cost V 6 bases and J 6 bases, with 18 bases left between them. Germline V gene lookup returns CDR1 MGHRA and CDR2 YSYEKL. The CDR3 is 15 residues long. CDR3 in DNA: TGCGCCAGCAGAACGACCCTTACTCTCGGCAATGAGCAGTTCTTC. Amino acid sequence: CASRTTLTLGNEQFF.

V gene TRBV5-4 combines with J gene TRBJ2-2; 8 bases are shared with TRBD1. Germline trimming cut 4 bases from V and 6 bases from J; bases unmatched to any gene: 8. Germline V gives CDR1 SGHNT, CDR2 YYREEE (reference sequence). CDR3 size: 15 residues. The CDR3 nucleotides are TGTGCCAGCAGCCGGACAGGGTCACGTCCCGGGGAGCTGTTTTTT. Amino acid sequence: CASSRTGSRPGELFF.

The rearrangement links TRBV9 to TRBJ2-1; 10 bases line up with TRBD2. J was trimmed by 7 bases and V by 0 bases; bases with no gene match: 16. This CDR3 has 19 amino acids. In germline, CDR1 is SGDLS, CDR2 YYNGEE. The DNA of the CDR3 is TGTGCCAGCAGCGTAGAGATATCCGGGACTAGCGCAAACTGGAATGAGCAGTTCTTC. Amino acids: CASSVEISGTSANWNEQFF.

As to this clone: Other DNA sequences from this sample encode an identical CDR3 as well. The V call is TRBV27, the J call TRBJ2-7, with D perhaps matching TRBD2 (6 bases). The CDR3 extends over 13 amino acids. CDR1 is MNHEY and CDR2 is SMNVEV in the germline V gene (reference sequence). V was pared by 5 bases and J by 2 bases, with 10 bases between. As DNA, the CDR3 is TGTGCCAGCAGTGCTGGAGGGACCTACGAGCAGTACTTC. Protein: CASSAGGTYEQYF.

The gene calls are TRBV11-2 and TRBJ2-3; D unclear. Germline CDR1 SGHAT, CDR2 FQNNGV. The CDR3 runs 12 residues. V was pared by 4 bases and J by 6 bases, with 8 bases between. The CDR3 here is CASSSIVDTQYF. Written as DNA, the CDR3 is TGTGCCAGCAGCTCGATAGTGGATACGCAGTATTTT.

The genes are TRBV11-2 and TRBJ2-2, with TRBD2 identical over 8 bases. Germline CDR1 and CDR2: SGHAT and FQNNGV. The CDR3 runs 17 residues. The V and J ends lost 5 bases and 0 bases, in that order; junction bases with no gene match: 8. CDR3 region: CASSLTSGLANTGELFF. The DNA for the CDR3 is TGTGCCAGCAGCCTCACATCGGGACTAGCGAACACCGGGGAGCTGTTTTTT.

The chain links TRBV7-2 to TRBJ2-7; 12 bases are shared with TRBD2. V shed 5 bases, J shed 6 bases, and the junction held 5 bases outside the gene matches. Germline V gives CDR1 SGHTA, CDR2 FQGNSA. CDR3 length equals 14 residues. CDR3 bases: TGTGCCAGCAGCCGTGGACTAGCGGGAACCGAGCAGTACTTC. This codes for CASSRGLAGTEQYF. Full variable domain (outside the CDR3, taken from reference TRBV7-2 and TRBJ2-7): GAGVSQSPSNKVTEKGKDVELRCDPISGHTALYWYRQSLGQGLEFLIYFQGNSAPDKSGLPSDRFSAERTGGSVSTLTIQRTQQEDSAVYLCASSRGLAGTEQYFGPGTRLTVT.

V usage is TRBV7-9 and J usage is TRBJ2-2; D may match TRBD1 or TRBD2 (5 bases each). The germline gives CDR1 SEHNR, CDR2 FQNEAQ (reference sequence). Trimming removed 5 bases from V and 5 bases from J, with 18 bases in between. The CDR3 length is 16 residues. The CDR3, as DNA: TGTGCCAGCAGCACACGGGACCGAGGTTCGACCGGGGAGCTGTTTTTT. Translating it yields CASSTRDRGSTGELFF.

V is TRBV5-5 and J is TRBJ2-7; 9 nucleotides agree with TRBD1. The CDR3 has 15 amino acids. Germline V CDR1 and CDR2: SGHKS, YYEKEE (reference sequence). The V gene end was trimmed by 4 bases and the J gene end by 3 bases; junction bases not matched to a gene: 8. CDR3 sequence (DNA): TGTGCCAGCAGCCAAAGTGAGGACAGGGGCTACGAGCAGTACTTC. Translation gives CASSQSEDRGYEQYF.

The rearrangement links TRBV13 to TRBJ2-2, with D unclear. Germline V gene lookup returns CDR1 PRHDT and CDR2 FYEKMQ (reference sequence). V gave up 5 bases and J gave up 5 bases, with 9 bases separating them. There are 13 residues in the CDR3. The CDR3 nucleotides are TGTGCCAGCAGCCCGAGGCTTACCGGGGAGCTGTTTTTT. Protein sequence: CASSPRLTGELFF. The full variable domain, in which reference TRBV13 and TRBJ2-2 provide the parts outside the CDR3, is AAGVIQSPRHLIKEKRETATLKCYPIPRHDTVYWYQQGPGQDPQFLISFYEKMQSDKGSIPDRFSAQQFSDYHSELNMSSLELGDSALYFCASSPRLTGELFFGEGSRLTVL.

The chain links TRBV7-9 to TRBJ2-7, with a possible D match to TRBD1 (6 bases). The CDR3 consists of 13 residues. V lost 1 base and J 3 bases, leaving 7 bases between the germline ends. Germline V CDR1 and CDR2: SEHNR, FQNEAQ (reference sequence). The CDR3 loop reads CASSLDRVYEQYF. The DNA of the CDR3 is TGTGCCAGCAGCTTAGACAGGGTCTACGAGCAGTACTTC.

The J gene is TRBJ1-2, the V gene TRBV19; D is unclear. The CDR3 is made up of 14 amino acids. V was clipped by 6 bases and J by 5 bases, with 16 bases between them. Per germline, CDR1 LNHDA and CDR2 SQIVND (reference sequence). CDR3 sequence (DNA): TGTGCCAGTAGCCTACCCGGGTCGACATATGGCTACACCTTC. As protein: CASSLPGSTYGYTF.

This clone was counted a single time. The same CDR3 is also encoded by other DNA sequences in this sample. The V gene is TRBV11-2, the J gene TRBJ2-2; D uncertain. The V end lost 4 bases, the J end lost 6 bases, and 6 bases lay between the germline ends. Germline values: CDR1 SGHAT, CDR2 FQNNGV. The CDR3 totals 12 residues. CDR3 protein: CASSSLAGELFF. CDR3 bases: TGTGCCAGCAGCTCCCTAGCCGGGGAGCTGTTTTTT.

The V gene is TRBV10-3, the J gene TRBJ2-7, with D uncertain. The length of the CDR3 is 14 residues. From germline, CDR1 is ENHRY and CDR2 SYGVKD. The V gene lost 6 bases and the J gene lost 0 bases, with 12 bases spanning the gap. CDR3 loop: CAISEVTASYEQYF. The CDR3 DNA follows: TGTGCCATCAGCGAGGTTACCGCCTCCTACGAGCAGTACTTC.